This entry concerns a single TCR beta chain. Antigen: not known. The sample is drawn from a study of cytomegalovirus exposure and HLA in healthy donors. The study, taken as a whole, reports: Later analysis identified a missense DCLRE1C variant that was linked to TCR beta V- and J-gene trimming. CMV serostatus was the sole immune exposure information available. Diagnosis of cytomegalovirus status made by the classifier reportedly showed high specificity and sensitivity. In a later analysis, productive TCRs from donors in an Asian-associated ancestry cluster reportedly carried fewer N-insertions than the cohort mean.

Both 60 Vbeta primers and 13 Jbeta primers went into the PCR. This table comes from immunoSEQ multiplex PCR, and its TCRdb copy is limited to in-frame clones, with some not included. The table records about 230,000 clones, about 80% of them present only once. This sequence originates from a woman aged 40 to 49 in good health and CMV-seronegative. Material for sequencing was PBMCs.

The CDR3: CASSVTGSSYNEQFF. For the CDR3, the DNA is TGTGCCAGCAGTGTGACAGGGAGCTCCTACAATGAGCAGTTCTTC. The chain combines TRBV28 with TRBJ2-1; 7 bases match TRBD1. With V trimmed by 5 bases and J by 0 bases, 4 bases remained unmatched. CDR3 size: 15 residues. The germline V gene encodes CDR1 MDHEN and CDR2 SYDVKM.